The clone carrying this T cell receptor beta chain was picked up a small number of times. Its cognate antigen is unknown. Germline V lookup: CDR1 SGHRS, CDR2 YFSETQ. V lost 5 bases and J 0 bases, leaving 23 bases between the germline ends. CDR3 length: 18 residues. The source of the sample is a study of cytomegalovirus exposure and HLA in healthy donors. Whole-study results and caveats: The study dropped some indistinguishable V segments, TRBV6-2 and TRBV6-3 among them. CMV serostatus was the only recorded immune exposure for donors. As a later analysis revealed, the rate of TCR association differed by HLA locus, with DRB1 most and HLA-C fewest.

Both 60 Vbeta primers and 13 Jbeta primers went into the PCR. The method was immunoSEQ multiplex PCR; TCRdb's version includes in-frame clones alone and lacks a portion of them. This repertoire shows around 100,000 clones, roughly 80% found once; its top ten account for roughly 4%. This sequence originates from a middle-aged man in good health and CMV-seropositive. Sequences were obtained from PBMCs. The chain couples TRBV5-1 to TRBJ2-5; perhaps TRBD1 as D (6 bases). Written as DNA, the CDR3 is TGCGCCAGCAGTCAACCGGGACACGGACTCCCGAACCAAGAGACCCAGTACTTC. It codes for CASSQPGHGLPNQETQYF.